This T cell receptor beta chain was identified in a study of shared clonotypes between healthy human individuals. In the study overall: Per donor, CD8 memory used one plate, CD8 naive used two, CD4 memory used three and CD4 naive used three.

This was a deep-level run. Produced via immunoSEQ multiplex PCR; TCRdb's table is partial and in-frame only. The profile shows approximately 1.9 million clones, 85% to 95% of them singletons. Whole-study results and caveats: Non-shared clonotypes had lower generation probabilities than those shared by all four donors. Clonotypes that were shared across a handful of donors made up around 5% of naive CD4 clonotypes.

Trimming at V came to 6 bases and at J to 6 bases, leaving 4 bases not matched to a gene. This CDR3 is built from 15 residues. From germline, CDR1 is WSHSY and CDR2 SAAADI. Regarding this clone: Its specificity is not known.

Naive CD8 cells lacked CD45RO, underwent positive selection for CCR7 and left out terminally differentiated effector memory CD45RA+ cells. The sequence was collected from a man younger than 35 in good health. Some clones in this sample may be carry-over from other donors' samples. Sequenced: naive CD8+ T cells from PBMCs. V usage is TRBV10-2 and J usage is TRBJ2-1, with 14 positions matching TRBD2. The CDR3 DNA is TGCGCCAGCAGCGAGACTAGCGGGAGGGTCAATGAGCAGTTCTTC. Its translation is CASSETSGRVNEQFF.